The entry below describes one T cell receptor beta chain. The antigen remains unidentified. This sample stems from a study of shared clonotypes between healthy human individuals. CDR3 length: 18 residues. Trimming at V came to 0 bases and at J to 3 bases, leaving 13 bases not matched to a gene. Germline V gene lookup returns CDR1 MNHNS and CDR2 SASEGT. At deep level, the assay was performed. Here immunoSEQ multiplex PCR was the method, and the copy in TCRdb shows in-frame clones only, minus some. Of 600,000 or so clones listed, 95% to 98% are singletons. Findings and limits, study-wide: Incompleteness in sorted-subset sequencing, despite large depth, was shown by rarefaction.

CD45RO-negative, CCR7-selected cells formed the naive CD8 fraction, which excluded terminally differentiated effector memory CD45RA+ cells. The sequence was obtained from a man aged 25 to 45 in good health. The rearrangement joins TRBV6-1 to TRBJ2-7; 8 bases fit TRBD2. Sequenced material: naive CD8+ T cells sorted from blood. CDR3 sequence (DNA): TGTGCCAGCAGTGAAGCGTCTGCCGGGGAACTAGCGGTCTACGAGCAGTACTTC. Protein product: CASSEASAGELAVYEQYF.